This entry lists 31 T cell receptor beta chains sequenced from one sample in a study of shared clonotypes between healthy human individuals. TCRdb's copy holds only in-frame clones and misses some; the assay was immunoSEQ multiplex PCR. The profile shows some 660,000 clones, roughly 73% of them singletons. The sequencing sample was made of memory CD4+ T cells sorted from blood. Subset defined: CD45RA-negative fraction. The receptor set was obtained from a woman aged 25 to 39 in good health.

The CDR3 coding sequence is TGTGCCAGCAGTGAAACTAGTGTGGAGACCCAGTACTTC. This sequence encodes CASSETSVETQYF. This chain joins TRBV2 and TRBJ2-5; D possibly corresponds to TRBD2 (5 bases). The CDR3 is 13 amino acids. The germline V and J ends were trimmed by 2 bases and 5 bases, with 9 bases remaining between them. Germline lookup yields CDR1 SNHLY and CDR2 FYNNEI.

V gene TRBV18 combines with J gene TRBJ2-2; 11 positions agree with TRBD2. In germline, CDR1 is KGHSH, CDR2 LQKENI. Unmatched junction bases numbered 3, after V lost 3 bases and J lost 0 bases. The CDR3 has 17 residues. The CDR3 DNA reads TGTGCCAGCTCACCTATACTAGCGGGGGCGAACACCGGGGAGCTGTTTTTT. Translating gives CASSPILAGANTGELFF.

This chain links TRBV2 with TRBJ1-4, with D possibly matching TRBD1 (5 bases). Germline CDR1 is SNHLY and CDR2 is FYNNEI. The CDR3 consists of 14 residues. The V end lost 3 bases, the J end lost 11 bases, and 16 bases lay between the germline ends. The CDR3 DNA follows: TGTGCCAGCAGTGAGCAGGGAAACCTCTGGAAACTGTTTTTT. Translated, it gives CASSEQGNLWKLFF. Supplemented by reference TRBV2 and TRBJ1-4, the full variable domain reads EPEVTQTPSHQVTQMGQEVILRCVPISNHLYFYWYRQILGQKVEFLVSFYNNEISEKSEIFDDQFSVERPDGSNFTLKIRSTKLEDSAMYFCASSEQGNLWKLFFGSGTQLSVL.

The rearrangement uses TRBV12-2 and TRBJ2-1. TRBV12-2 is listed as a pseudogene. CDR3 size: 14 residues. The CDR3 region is CASRFWGRRDEQFF. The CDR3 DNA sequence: TGTGCAAGTCGCTTTTGGGGACGCCGCGATGAGCAGTTCTTC.

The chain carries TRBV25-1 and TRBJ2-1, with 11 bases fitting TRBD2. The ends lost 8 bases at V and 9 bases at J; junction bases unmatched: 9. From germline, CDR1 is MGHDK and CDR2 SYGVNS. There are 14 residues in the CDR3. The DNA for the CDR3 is TGTGCCAGCCGGGGGACTAGCGGAGCGGGTGAGCAGTTCTTC. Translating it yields CASRGTSGAGEQFF.

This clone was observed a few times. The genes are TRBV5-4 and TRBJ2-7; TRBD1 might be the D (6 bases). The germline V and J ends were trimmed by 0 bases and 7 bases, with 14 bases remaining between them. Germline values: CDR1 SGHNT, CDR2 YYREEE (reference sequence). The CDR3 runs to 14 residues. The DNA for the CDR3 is TGTGCCAGCAGCTTGGAATGGGGGCTGGGGGAGCAGTACTTC. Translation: CASSLEWGLGEQYF.

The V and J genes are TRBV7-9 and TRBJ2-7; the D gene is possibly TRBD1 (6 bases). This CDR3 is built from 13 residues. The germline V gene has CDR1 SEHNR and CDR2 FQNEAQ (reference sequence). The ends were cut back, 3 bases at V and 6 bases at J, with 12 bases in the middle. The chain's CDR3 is CASSFLDSAEQYF. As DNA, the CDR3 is TGTGCCAGCAGCTTTTTGGACAGCGCCGAGCAGTACTTC.

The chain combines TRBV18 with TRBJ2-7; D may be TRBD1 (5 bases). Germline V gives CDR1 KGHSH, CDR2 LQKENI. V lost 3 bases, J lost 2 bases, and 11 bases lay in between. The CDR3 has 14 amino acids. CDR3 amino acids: CASSPSQEPYEQYF. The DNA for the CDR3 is TGTGCCAGCTCACCGTCACAGGAGCCCTACGAGCAGTACTTC.

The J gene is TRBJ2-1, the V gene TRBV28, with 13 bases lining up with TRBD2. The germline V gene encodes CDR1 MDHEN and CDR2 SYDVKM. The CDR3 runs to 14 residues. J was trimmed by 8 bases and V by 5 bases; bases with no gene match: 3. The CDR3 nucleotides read TGTGCCAGCAGTCGGACTAGCGGGAGCTATGAGCAGTTCTTC. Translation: CASSRTSGSYEQFF.

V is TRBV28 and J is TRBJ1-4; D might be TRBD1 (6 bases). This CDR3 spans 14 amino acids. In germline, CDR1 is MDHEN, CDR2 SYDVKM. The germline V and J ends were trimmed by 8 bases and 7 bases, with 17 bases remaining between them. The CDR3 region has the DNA TGTGCCAGCCAATCCGAGGGGGAAGGTGAAAAACTGTTTTTT. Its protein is CASQSEGEGEKLFF.

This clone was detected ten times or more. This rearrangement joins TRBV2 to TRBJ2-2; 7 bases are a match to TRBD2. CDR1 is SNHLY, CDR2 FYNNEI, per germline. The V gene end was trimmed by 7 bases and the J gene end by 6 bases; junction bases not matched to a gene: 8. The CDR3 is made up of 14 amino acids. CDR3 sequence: CASKREGESGELFF. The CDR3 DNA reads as TGTGCCAGCAAGAGGGAGGGAGAGTCCGGGGAGCTGTTTTTT.

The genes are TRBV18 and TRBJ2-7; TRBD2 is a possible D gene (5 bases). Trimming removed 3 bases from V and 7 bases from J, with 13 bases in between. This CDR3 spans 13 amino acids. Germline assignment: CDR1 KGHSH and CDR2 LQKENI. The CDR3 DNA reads TGTGCCAGCTCACCCCTCCCTGAGGGAGAGCAGTACTTC. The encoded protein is CASSPLPEGEQYF.

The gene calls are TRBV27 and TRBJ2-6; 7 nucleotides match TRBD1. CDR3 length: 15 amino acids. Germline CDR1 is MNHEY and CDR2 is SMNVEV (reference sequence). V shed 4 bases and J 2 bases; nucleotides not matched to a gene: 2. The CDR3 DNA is TGTGCCAGCAGTTCCGACAGGGCTGGGGCCAACGTCCTGACTTTC. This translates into CASSSDRAGANVLTF.

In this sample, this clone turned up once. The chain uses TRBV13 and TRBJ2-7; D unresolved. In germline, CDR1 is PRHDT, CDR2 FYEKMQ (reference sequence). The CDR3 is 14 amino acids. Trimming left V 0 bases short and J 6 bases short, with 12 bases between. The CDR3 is CASSLGLREREQYF. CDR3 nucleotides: TGTGCCAGCAGCTTAGGCCTTAGGGAACGCGAGCAGTACTTC.

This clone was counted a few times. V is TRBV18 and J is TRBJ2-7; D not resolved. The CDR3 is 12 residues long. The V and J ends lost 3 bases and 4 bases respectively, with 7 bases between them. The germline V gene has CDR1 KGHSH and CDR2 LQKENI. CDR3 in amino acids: CASSPLGYEQYF. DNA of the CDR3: TGTGCCAGCTCACCCCTAGGGTACGAGCAGTACTTC.

In DNA form, the CDR3 reads TGTGCCAGCAGCCTCACCCGGTTCGCGTACGAGCAGTACTTC. It codes for CASSLTRFAYEQYF. The chain recombines TRBV13 with TRBJ2-7, with unresolved D. Germline V gene sequence: CDR1 PRHDT, CDR2 FYEKMQ (reference sequence). CDR3 length: 14 residues. Between the trimmed V and J ends, which lost 5 bases and 4 bases, there was a span of 15 bases.

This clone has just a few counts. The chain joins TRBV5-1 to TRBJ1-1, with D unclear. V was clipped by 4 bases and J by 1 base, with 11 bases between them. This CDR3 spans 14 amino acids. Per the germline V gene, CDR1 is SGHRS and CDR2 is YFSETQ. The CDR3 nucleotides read TGCGCCAGCAGCCCCGACCCCACGAACACTGAAGCTTTCTTT. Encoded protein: CASSPDPTNTEAFF.

This chain's CDR3 is CAWSGQRGYTF. The CDR3 DNA is TGTGCCTGGAGCGGACAAAGGGGCTACACCTTC. The chain carries TRBV30 and TRBJ1-2; weak D call: TRBD1 (5 bases). V was clipped by 3 bases and J by 8 bases, with 10 bases between them. The CDR3 length is 11 residues. Germline loops: CDR1 GTSNPN, CDR2 SVGIG (reference sequence).

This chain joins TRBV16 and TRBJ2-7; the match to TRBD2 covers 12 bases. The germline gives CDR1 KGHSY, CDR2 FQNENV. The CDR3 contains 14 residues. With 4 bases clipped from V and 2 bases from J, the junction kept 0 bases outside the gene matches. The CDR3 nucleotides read TGTGCCAGCAGCCGGACTAGCGGGACCTACGAGCAGTACTTC. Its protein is CASSRTSGTYEQYF.

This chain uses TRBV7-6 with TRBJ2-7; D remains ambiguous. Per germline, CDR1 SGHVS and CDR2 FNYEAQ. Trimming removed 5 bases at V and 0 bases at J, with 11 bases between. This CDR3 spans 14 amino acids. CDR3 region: CASSPTPTSYEQYF. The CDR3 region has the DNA TGTGCCAGCAGCCCCACACCGACCTCCTACGAGCAGTACTTC.

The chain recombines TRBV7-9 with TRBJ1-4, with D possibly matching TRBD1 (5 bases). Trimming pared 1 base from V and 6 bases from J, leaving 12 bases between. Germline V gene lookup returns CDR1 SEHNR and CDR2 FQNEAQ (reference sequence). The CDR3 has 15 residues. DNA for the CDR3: TGTGCCAGCAGCTTAGAGGCAGGGTCTGATGAAAAACTGTTTTTT. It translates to CASSLEAGSDEKLFF.

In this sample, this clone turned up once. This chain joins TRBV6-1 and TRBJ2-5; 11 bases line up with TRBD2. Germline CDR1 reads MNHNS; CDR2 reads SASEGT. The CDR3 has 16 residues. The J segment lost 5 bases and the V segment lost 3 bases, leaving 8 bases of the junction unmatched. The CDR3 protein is CASSDPRLAGLETQYF. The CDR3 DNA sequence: TGTGCCAGCAGTGATCCCAGACTAGCGGGATTGGAGACCCAGTACTTC.

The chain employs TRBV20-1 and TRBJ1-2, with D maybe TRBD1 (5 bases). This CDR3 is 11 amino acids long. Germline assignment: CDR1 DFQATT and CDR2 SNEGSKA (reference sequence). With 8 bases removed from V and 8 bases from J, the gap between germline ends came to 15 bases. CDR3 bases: TGCAGTCCGGGAGGGGATGGAGGCTACACCTTC. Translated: CSPGGDGGYTF.

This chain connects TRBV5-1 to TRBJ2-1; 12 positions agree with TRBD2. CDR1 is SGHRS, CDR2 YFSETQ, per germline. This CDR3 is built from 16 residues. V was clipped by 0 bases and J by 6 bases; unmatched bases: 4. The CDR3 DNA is TGCGCCAGCAGCTTGGCCTCACTAGCGGGAGGCAATGAGCAGTTCTTC. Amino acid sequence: CASSLASLAGGNEQFF.

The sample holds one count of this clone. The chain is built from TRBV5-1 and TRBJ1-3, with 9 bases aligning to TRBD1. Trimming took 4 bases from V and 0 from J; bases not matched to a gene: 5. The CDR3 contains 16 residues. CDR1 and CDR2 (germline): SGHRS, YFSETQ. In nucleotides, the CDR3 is TGCGCCAGCAGCACGACAGGGGGTCTCTCTGGAAACACCATATATTTT. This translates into CASSTTGGLSGNTIYF.

DNA for the CDR3: TGCGCCAGCAGTGAGGAGGGAGCAGCGGCAGATACGCAGTATTTT. This encodes CASSEEGAAADTQYF. The chain joins TRBV10-1 to TRBJ2-3; the D gene is possibly TRBD2 (5 bases). The V gene's germline CDR1 is WNHNN and CDR2 SYGVQD (reference sequence). The CDR3 spans 15 residues. Trimming stripped 2 bases from V and 4 bases from J, with 13 bases between.

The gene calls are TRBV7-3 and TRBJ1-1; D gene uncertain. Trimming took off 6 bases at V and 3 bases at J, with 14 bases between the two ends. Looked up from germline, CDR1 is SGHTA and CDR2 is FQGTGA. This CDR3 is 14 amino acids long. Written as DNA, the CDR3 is TGTGCCAGCAGACTCCGGGCGTCGGACACTGAAGCTTTCTTT. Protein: CASRLRASDTEAFF.

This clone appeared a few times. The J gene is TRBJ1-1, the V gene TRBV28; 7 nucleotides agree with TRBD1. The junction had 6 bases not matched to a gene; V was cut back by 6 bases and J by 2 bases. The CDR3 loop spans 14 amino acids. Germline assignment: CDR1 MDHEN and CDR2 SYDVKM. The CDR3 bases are TGTGCCAGCAGCCCACAGGGGTTCAACACTGAAGCTTTCTTT. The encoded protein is CASSPQGFNTEAFF. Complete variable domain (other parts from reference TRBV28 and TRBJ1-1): DVKVTQSSRYLVKRTGEKVFLECVQDMDHENMFWYRQDPGLGLRLIYFSYDVKMKEKGDIPEGYSVSREKKERFSLILESASTNQTSMYLCASSPQGFNTEAFFGQGTRLTVV.

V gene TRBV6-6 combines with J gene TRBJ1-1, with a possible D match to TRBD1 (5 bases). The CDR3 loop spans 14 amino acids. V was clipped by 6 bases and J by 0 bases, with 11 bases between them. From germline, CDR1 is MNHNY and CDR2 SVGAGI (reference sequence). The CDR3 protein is CASSPGPMNTEAFF. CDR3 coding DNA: TGTGCCAGCAGCCCGGGACCCATGAACACTGAAGCTTTCTTT.

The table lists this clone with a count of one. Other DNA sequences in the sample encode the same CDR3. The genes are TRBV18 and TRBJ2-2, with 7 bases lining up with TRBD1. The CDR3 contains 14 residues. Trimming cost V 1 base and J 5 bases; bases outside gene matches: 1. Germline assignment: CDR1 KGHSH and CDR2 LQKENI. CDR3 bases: TGTGCCAGCTCACCACAGGGGGCAACCGGGGAGCTGTTTTTT. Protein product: CASSPQGATGELFF.

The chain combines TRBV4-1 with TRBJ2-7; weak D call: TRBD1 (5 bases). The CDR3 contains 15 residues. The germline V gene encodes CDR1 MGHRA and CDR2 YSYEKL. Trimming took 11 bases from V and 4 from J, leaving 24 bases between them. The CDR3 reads CAHYPPRVFSYEQYF. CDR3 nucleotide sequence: TGCGCCCACTATCCCCCCAGGGTCTTTTCTTACGAGCAGTACTTC.